This T cell receptor beta chain came from a study of cytomegalovirus exposure and HLA in healthy donors. Each of the donors was a healthy bone marrow donor. As concerns this clone: At one end, the junction sequence differs from germline, possibly due to a read error.

The CDR3 has 15 residues. CDR1 is GTSNPN and CDR2 is SVGIG in the germline V gene (reference sequence). 60 Vbeta and 13 Jbeta primers were used in PCR. Only in-frame clones appear in the TCRdb table, and some are missing; sequencing was by immunoSEQ multiplex PCR. This sample has around 160,000 clones, with approximately 82% found just once. The chain combines TRBV30 with TRBJ2-5; the D gene is possibly TRBD2 (6 bases). Sequencing input: PBMCs. This TCR derives from a male donor in good health and CMV-seronegative. The CDR3 region has the DNA TGTGCCTGGAGTGTGGGGGTAGCGGCCCAAGAGACCCGGTACTTC. The encoded protein is CAWSVGVAAQETRYF.